The 14 T cell receptor beta chains listed next were all sequenced from one sample in a study of CD8 T cells in ankylosing spondylitis. TCRdb passed the 5' RACE reads through MiXCR, listing each CDR3 protein once. This sample has 250,000 to 400,000 distinct CDR3 sequences; around 10% occur once, and the top ten carry roughly 9%. Material for sequencing was blood, either unsorted or a sorted T cell fraction (not recorded which). Source of these receptors: a female donor with ankylosing spondylitis or in good health (not recorded which).

This clonotype was counted at least ten times. The V call is TRBV7-9, the J call TRBJ1-1; D remains ambiguous. Trimming pared 4 bases from V and 8 bases from J, leaving 17 bases between. The CDR3 length is 14 residues. Germline V CDR1 and CDR2: SEHNR, FQNEAQ (reference sequence). CDR3 DNA: TGTGCCAGCAGCTCAACCGGGAAAACCGTGGAAGCTTTCTTT. Its translation: CASSSTGKTVEAFF.

This clonotype was observed a handful of times. The chain joins TRBV12-3 or TRBV12-4 to TRBJ1-1; possible D gene TRBD1, 5 bases. The V gene lost 7 bases and the J gene lost 10 bases, with 31 bases spanning the gap. This CDR3 has 17 residues. Here the CDR3 DNA reads TGTGCCAGCACCTATAAGGCGATTGGAGCCGCGTCGAGGGGAGCTTTCTTT. Translated: CASTYKAIGAASRGAFF.

This clonotype was seen many times. The chain carries TRBV20-1 and TRBJ2-3; TRBD2 matches 10 bases. Looked up from germline, CDR1 is DFQATT and CDR2 is SNEGSKA (reference sequence). The CDR3 sequence is 16 residues long. J lost 3 bases, V lost 2 bases, and 8 bases had no gene match. CDR3 in amino acids: CSARNEREGRTDTQYF. The CDR3 bases are TGCAGTGCTAGAAATGAGCGGGAGGGCCGTACAGATACGCAGTATTTT.

This clonotype turned up a few times. The chain couples TRBV28 to TRBJ1-2; tentative D call: TRBD1 (5 bases). The germline CDR1 and CDR2 sequences are MDHEN and SYDVKM. This CDR3 region has 16 residues. Trimming took off 1 base at V and 6 bases at J, with 18 bases between the two ends. In DNA, the CDR3 is TGTGCCAGCAGTTTATTGTGGGGGTCCCCAAGGGATGGCTACACCTTC. It codes for CASSLLWGSPRDGYTF.

The chain employs TRBV20-1 and TRBJ1-4; 8 bases agree with TRBD1. The CDR3 is 15 residues long. Looked up from germline, CDR1 is DFQATT and CDR2 is SNEGSKA (reference sequence). V dropped 3 bases and J dropped 3; count of bases not matched to a gene: 6. In DNA form, the CDR3 reads TGCAGTGCTAGGGGCAGGGGGCTAGCTAATGAAAAACTGTTTTTT. Protein: CSARGRGLANEKLFF.

This clonotype appeared a few times. The chain carries TRBV5-1 and TRBJ2-1, with 9 bases matching TRBD2. CDR1 is SGHRS and CDR2 is YFSETQ in the germline V gene. Germline trimming cut 3 bases from V and 3 bases from J; bases unmatched to any gene: 7. This CDR3 has 16 amino acids. CDR3 protein: CASSSPGLANYNEQFF. CDR3 bases: TGCGCCAGCAGCTCACCCGGACTAGCGAACTACAATGAGCAGTTCTTC. The full variable domain, rest sourced from reference TRBV5-1 and TRBJ2-1, is KAGVTQTPRYLIKTRGQQVTLSCSPISGHRSVSWYQQTPGQGLQFLFEYFSETQRNKGNFPGRFSGRQFSNSRSEMNVSTLELGDSALYLCASSSPGLANYNEQFFGPGTRLTVL.

This clonotype has more than one count but fewer than ten. The chain uses TRBV10-3 and TRBJ2-5; D perhaps matches TRBD2 (7 bases). The length of the CDR3 is 15 residues. The V end lost 0 bases, the J end lost 3 bases, and 11 bases lay between the germline ends. Germline V gives CDR1 ENHRY, CDR2 SYGVKD. The CDR3 here is CAISESWGGEETQYF. CDR3 nucleotides: TGTGCCATCAGTGAGTCGTGGGGGGGCGAAGAGACCCAGTACTTC.

In this sample, this clonotype turned up many times. CDR3 protein: CSATPTGWDYNEQFF. The CDR3 bases are TGCAGTGCAACCCCTACGGGCTGGGACTACAATGAGCAGTTCTTC. The rearrangement uses TRBV20-1 and TRBJ2-1, with D uncertain. The germline V gene encodes CDR1 DFQATT and CDR2 SNEGSKA (reference sequence). CDR3 length: 15 residues. The ends were cut back, 6 bases at V and 3 bases at J, with 18 bases in the middle.

This sequence joins TRBV5-1 and TRBJ1-2, with TRBD1 matching over 8 bases. Germline values: CDR1 SGHRS, CDR2 YFSETQ. Trimming took 3 bases from V and 2 from J; bases not matched to a gene: 3. The CDR3 is 14 residues long. The CDR3 DNA follows: TGCGCCAGCAGCTCGCGACAGGGGAACTATGGCTACACCTTC. Translation gives CASSSRQGNYGYTF.

Many counts were recorded for this clonotype. The chain recombines TRBV4-1 with TRBJ1-6; D ambiguous. Trimming stripped 0 bases from V and 0 bases from J, with 6 bases between. This CDR3 region has 16 residues. Germline loops: CDR1 MGHRA, CDR2 YSYEKL. The CDR3 sequence is CASSQDPSSYNSPLHF. The DNA of the CDR3 is TGCGCCAGCAGCCAAGATCCGAGCTCCTATAATTCACCCCTCCACTTT.

This clonotype was recorded many times. The chain joins TRBV7-2 to TRBJ2-1; D is unclear. Germline lookup yields CDR1 SGHTA and CDR2 FQGNSA. This CDR3 spans 14 amino acids. The V end lost 1 base, the J end lost 5 bases, and 9 bases lay between the germline ends. In DNA form, the CDR3 reads TGTGCCAGCAGCTTAGAATCGAGGAACAATGAGCAGTTCTTC. Translation gives CASSLESRNNEQFF.

This clonotype has ten or more counts. V is TRBV7-8 and J is TRBJ1-5, with TRBD1 identical over 7 bases. Unmatched junction bases numbered 10, after V lost 5 bases and J lost 6 bases. CDR1 is SGHVS and CDR2 is FQNEAQ in the germline V gene. The CDR3 runs to 15 residues. The CDR3 region is CASSPPTGTGQPQHF. The CDR3 DNA is TGTGCCAGCAGCCCTCCGACAGGGACGGGTCAGCCCCAGCATTTT.

V is TRBV3-1 and J is TRBJ1-2; D unresolved. The CDR3 runs to 13 residues. Trimming shortened V by 3 bases and J by 5 bases, and 10 bases separated the two germline ends. The germline V gene encodes CDR1 LGHDT and CDR2 YNNKEL (reference sequence). CDR3 nucleotide sequence: TGTGCCAGCAGCCACAACGAAGGGTATGGCTACACCTTC. It specifies CASSHNEGYGYTF.

This clonotype has a count of ten or more. The rearrangement joins TRBV29-1 to TRBJ1-1; perhaps TRBD1 as D (6 bases). CDR1 is SQVTM and CDR2 is ANQGSEA in the germline V gene. The V and J ends lost 6 bases and 3 bases respectively, with 17 bases between them. This CDR3 has 14 amino acids. This CDR3 is CSVTGGLLDTEAFF. The CDR3 DNA follows: TGCAGCGTGACGGGGGGGCTCCTGGACACTGAAGCTTTCTTT.